These T cell receptor beta chains were read from a single sample in a study of T cell responses to AZD1222 COVID-19 vaccine. The protocol was immunoSEQ multiplex PCR, while the TCRdb copy is restricted to in-frame clones and leaves out a portion. Seen here are around 110,000 clones, 80% to 90% observed once, and the top ten hold around 6.7%. The specimen was peripheral blood, collected on day 0 of AZD1222 vaccination. The receptors derive from an adult in good health. Each CDR3 is given with its conserved first and last residue. D genes are given only for firm matches. Size tells how often a clone was seen (once, few, many) or the class of an expanded clone, and some rows leave it out.

J gene | V gene | clone size | D gene | CDR3 DNA | CDR3 protein
TRBJ1-1 | TRBV18 | - | - | TGTGCCAGCTCACCATCGGCGGGACTGACGAACACTGAAGCTTTCTTT | CASSPSAGLTNTEAFF
TRBJ2-4 | TRBV19 | once | TRBD2 | TGTGCCAGTAGTTTAACTAGCGGGTCCCCTGAAAACATTCAGTACTTC | CASSLTSGSPENIQYF
TRBJ2-3 | TRBV27 | - | - | TGTGCCAGCAGTTTGAGGGGGGAGAGAGATACGCAGTATTTT | CASSLRGERDTQYF
TRBJ2-7 | TRBV20-1 | - | - | TGCAGTGGATGGCGGAACTACGAGCAGTACTTC | CSGWRNYEQYF
TRBJ2-5 | TRBV7-3 | - | TRBD2 | TGTGCCAGCAGCTTTAGCGGGAGTAGGGAGACCCAGTACTTC | CASSFSGSRETQYF
TRBJ2-7 | TRBV5-5 | - | - | TGTGCCAGCAGCTTTCGACAGGCCTACGAGCAGTACTTC | CASSFRQAYEQYF
TRBJ2-4 | TRBV5-4 | - | - | TGTGCCAGCAGCCACCCCGCCAGGACGAAAAACATTCAGTACTTC | CASSHPARTKNIQYF
TRBJ1-5 | TRBV27 | - | - | TGTGCCAGCAGTTCGACGGGGCAGGCCCATCAGCCCCAGCATTTT | CASSSTGQAHQPQHF
TRBJ2-1 | TRBV7-9 | - | TRBD2 | TGTGCCAGCAGCTTAGCGATACTAGCGGGCGATGAGCAGTTCTTC | CASSLAILAGDEQFF
TRBJ1-2 | TRBV18 | - | - | TGTGCCAGCTCACCAGACACCGACTATGGCTACACCTTC | CASSPDTDYGYTF
TRBJ1-1 | TRBV20-1 | - | - | TGCAGTGCTAGCCGACAGATGGAAGCTTTCTTT | CSASRQMEAFF
TRBJ2-3 | TRBV4-1 | - | - | TGCGCCAGCAGCCCAGCAGGGGCAAATACGCAGTATTTT | CASSPAGANTQYF
TRBJ2-7 | TRBV28 | - | - | TGTGCCAGCAGTCCAGGGAGTATCGGCTACGAGCAGTACTTC | CASSPGSIGYEQYF
TRBJ1-3 | TRBV28 | - | - | TGTGCCAGCAGTTCACAGGGCTCAGGGGGAAACACCATATATTTT | CASSSQGSGGNTIYF
TRBJ1-1 | TRBV12-3/TRBV12-4 | - | - | TGTGCCTCTTGGGGAGGAATCGCTGAAGCTTTCTTT | CASWGGIAEAFF
TRBJ1-6 | TRBV4-3 | - | - | TGCGCCAGCAGCCAAGATCAACGGGATTCACCCCTCCACTTT | CASSQDQRDSPLHF
TRBJ2-5 | TRBV28 | - | - | TGTGCTCTTTCCAGGGAAGAGACCCAGTACTTC | CALSREETQYF
TRBJ2-3 | TRBV3-1/TRBV3-2 | - | TRBD2 | TGTGCCAGCAGTCGGACTAGCGGGAGCGCAGATACGCAGTATTTT | CASSRTSGSADTQYF
TRBJ1-5 | TRBV2 | - | TRBD1 | TGTGCCAGCAGCCCCAGACAGGGATCGTATCAGCCCCAGCATTTT | CASSPRQGSYQPQHF
TRBJ1-5 | TRBV7-2 | - | - | TGTGCCAGCAGCTCGTCAGGGGATAAGCCCCAGCATTTT | CASSSSGDKPQHF
TRBJ1-5 | TRBV19 | - | TRBD1 | TGTGCCAGTAGGGACCGGGACAGGGGATTTCAGCCCCAGCATTTT | CASRDRDRGFQPQHF
TRBJ2-1 | TRBV5-4 | - | - | TGTGCCAGCAGCTTGAGGAGTTTAAATGAGCAGTTCTTC | CASSLRSLNEQFF
TRBJ1-1 | TRBV30 | - | - | TGTGCCTGTTCCCGGCTGGTGGGCCTCACTGAAGCTTTCTTT | CACSRLVGLTEAFF
TRBJ1-2 | TRBV7-9 | - | TRBD1 | TGTGCCAGCAGCCCACGGACAGGGTACACTTCGGGAGGCTACACCTTC | CASSPRTGYTSGGYTF
TRBJ2-7 | TRBV27 | - | TRBD2 | TGTGCCAGCAGTTCCCCTCCAGCGGGAGTCTACGAGCAGTACTTC | CASSSPPAGVYEQYF
TRBJ1-6 | TRBV28 | - | - | TGTGCCAGCAGGATGATGACCGCTACCCTCAATTCACCCCTCCACTTT | CASRMMTATLNSPLHF
TRBJ1-2 | TRBV7-9 | many | - | TGTGCCAGCAGCTTAGTAGGGACTAACTATGGCTACACCTTC | CASSLVGTNYGYTF
TRBJ2-3 | TRBV10-3 | - | - | TGTGCCATCAGTGATACGTCGCCCGGTCAGGCCACGCAGTATTTT | CAISDTSPGQATQYF
TRBJ1-6 | TRBV7-3 | - | TRBD1 | TGTGCCAGCAGCTCTCTCGGACAGGGCGAATCACCCCTCCACTTT | CASSSLGQGESPLHF
TRBJ2-7 | TRBV5-6 | - | TRBD1 | TGTGCCAGCAGCTTGGGACAGGGGCGCTACGAGCAGTACTTC | CASSLGQGRYEQYF
TRBJ2-7 | TRBV4-3 | - | TRBD1 | TGCGCCAGCAGCCAAGCACAGGGGGCCTCCTACGAGCAGTACTTC | CASSQAQGASYEQYF
TRBJ2-7 | TRBV19 | - | TRBD2 | TGTGCCAGTAGTACTCAGCGGGAGGGCATCACCTACGAGCAGTACTTC | CASSTQREGITYEQYF
TRBJ2-7 | TRBV24-1 | - | - | TGTGCCACCAGTGATTCACGGACGGGGACCTACGAGCAGTACTTC | CATSDSRTGTYEQYF
TRBJ1-2 | TRBV6-5 | - | TRBD1 | TGTGCCAGCAGCAAAACCGGGACAGGGGACTATGGCTACACCTTC | CASSKTGTGDYGYTF
TRBJ2-7 | TRBV18 | - | TRBD2 | TGTGCCAGCTCACCGCAGGGGGGTACTAGCGGGAACATATACGAGCAGTACTTC | CASSPQGGTSGNIYEQYF
TRBJ1-2 | TRBV28 | - | TRBD1 | TGTGCCAGCAGCCCTAACACAGGGGGAGGCTATGGCTACACCTTC | CASSPNTGGGYGYTF
TRBJ2-7 | TRBV28 | - | - | TGTGCCAGCATCTCATCACTGGACAGCTACGAGCAGTACTTC | CASISSLDSYEQYF
TRBJ1-5 | TRBV12-5 | - | - | TGTGCTAGTGGTTTGGAAACGAGGGGGGCCCATTATAGCAATCAGCCCCAGCATTTT | CASGLETRGAHYSNQPQHF
TRBJ2-7 | TRBV7-2 | - | TRBD2 | TGTGCCAGCAGCCCAGGTAGACTAGCGGCCTACGAGCAGTACTTC | CASSPGRLAAYEQYF
TRBJ1-3 | TRBV7-9 | - | - | TGTGCCAGCAGCTTAGAATACAGCTCTGGAAACACCATATATTTT | CASSLEYSSGNTIYF
TRBJ1-1 | TRBV6-5 | - | - | TGTGCCAGCAGTTACGAGCCGGGACCCCAGTCGGGAGCTTTCTTT | CASSYEPGPQSGAFF
TRBJ1-2 | TRBV28 | - | - | TGTGCCAGCAGTTTAGTAGGCCGTAATGGCTACACCTTC | CASSLVGRNGYTF
TRBJ1-1 | TRBV6-5 | - | TRBD1 | TGTGCCAGCACCGGGACAGGGGGCACTGAAGCTTTCTTT | CASTGTGGTEAFF
TRBJ1-1 | TRBV18 | - | - | TGTGCCAGCTCACCCTCCGGGCAGGGCTCTACCTGGGGCACTGAAGCTTTCTTT | CASSPSGQGSTWGTEAFF
TRBJ1-1 | TRBV6-5 | - | - | TGTGCCAGCAGTTACATTACAGGGAGGAACACTGAAGCTTTCTTT | CASSYITGRNTEAFF
TRBJ1-5 | TRBV27 | - | - | TGTGCCAGCAGTTTTACAGGGATCTATCAGCCCCAGCATTTT | CASSFTGIYQPQHF
TRBJ1-4 | TRBV25-1 | - | TRBD1 | TGTGCCAGCAGTGAAGCGGGACAGCTAGCTAATGAAAAACTGTTTTTT | CASSEAGQLANEKLFF
TRBJ2-7 | TRBV24-1 | - | - | TGTGCCACCAGTGATTTCGGGCAGGATCCTCACGAGCAGTACTTC | CATSDFGQDPHEQYF
TRBJ2-6 | TRBV7-2 | - | - | TGTGCCAGCAGCATCGGATGGAGCTCAGGGGCCAACGTCCTGACTTTC | CASSIGWSSGANVLTF